Given below is one TCR beta chain in context. Its specificity is not known. The method, 5' RACE with UMI labels, was used to prepare the TRB cDNA libraries. TCRdb re-called the 5' RACE reads; every CDR3 protein appears as one record, without DNA. This table holds under 85,000 distinct CDR3 sequences. The data were obtained in a study of CXCR3-negative and CXCR3-positive naive CD8 T cells. Study-wide findings and caveats: Fresh PBMCs went into most assays, and CXCR3 expression partly declined after cryopreservation. Naive CXCR3-positive and CXCR3-negative cells shared similar TRBV-TRBJ usage, unlike memory cells. CXCR3-positive naive cells had TRB CDR3s that were more hydrophobic than CXCR3-negative naive cells had.

The CDR3 totals 14 residues. CDR1 and CDR2 from the germline V gene are ENHRY and SYGVKD. Naive CD8+ T cells had a CD45RO-CCR7+CD27+CD95- phenotype. The sequencing sample was made of naive CXCR3+ CD8+ T cells from blood. Subset reported: CD45RO-CCR7+CD27+CD95- naive CD8+ T cells expressing CXCR3 (TNR3+). The V and J genes are TRBV10-3 and TRBJ2-1; TCRdb calls TRBD1, which cannot be checked without DNA. The source is a human donor in good health. Some clones in this sample may be carry-over from other donors' samples. CDR3 sequence reads: CAISPGSQADEQFF.